This T cell receptor (gamma chain) was found in a study of Vδ1+ human thymocytes (dated by TCRdb to 2017 to 2018). Some background on the complete study: mRNA-level TRG and TRD CDR3 repertoires of highly purified Vdelta1+ thymocytes from young children were characterised as a data resource. The multiplex-based CDR3 amplicon strategy had previously been validated against 5'RACE-based CDR3 amplicon generation methods. The paper's findings and limits, for the study overall: Unlike the oligoclonal repertoires in peripheral blood, the thymic TRG and TRD repertoires appeared highly polyclonal, with Gaussian CDR3 length distributions. About 18% of thymic TRD sequences were found to be Vdelta2 (and few were Vdelta3) despite high sort purity, in contrast to peripheral blood Vdelta1+ controls. Many TRG clonotypes were found to be shared between donors (up to roughly 7x10^3), whereas TRD repertoires were found to be essentially private (max about 120 shared). Donors did not cluster by age or sex, so the analyses were not stratified by age or sex. Because unexpected Vdelta2 sequences could lead to misinterpretation of bulk repertoire data, the authors recommended using highly purified populations and validating at the single-cell level.

The CDR3 runs 14 residues from the cysteine to the phenylalanine. The entry retains the CDR3 DNA only, 42 bases that are in frame from base 1. Relative to germline, V is missing 3 bases and J is missing 3 bases, with 8 bases of the junction outside any gene match. For CDR1 and CDR2, the germline V gene (reference sequence) lists VTNTFY and YDVSTARD. Thymic samples were depleted of alphabeta T cells, then CD3+ TCRVdelta1+ TCRVdelta2- thymocytes were FACS-sorted. The purity of the sorted Vdelta1+ thymocytes fell between roughly 97% and 99.6%. Thymic specimens were obtained from fewer than ten paediatric patients, aged from about 5 days to 16 months, who were undergoing corrective cardiac surgery. Thymic tissue was dispersed, and mononuclear cells were isolated on a Histopaque-1077 density gradient. Staining used anti-TCRVdelta1 clone TS8.2, anti-TCRVdelta2 clone B6, anti-CD3 clone HIT3a and anti-TCRalphabeta clone IP26 antibodies.

This clone was seen a few times. The antigen it binds to is not known. No base-level quality is on record; no much larger clone is a single base apart. RNA extraction was performed with the RNeasy mini kit, and reverse transcription was done with Superscript III. Multiplex PCR was used to generate CDR3 amplicons, with pooled V-gene forward primers and a constant-region reverse primer carrying Illumina adaptor overhangs. After gel purification, the amplicons were indexed with Nextera index primers over eight extra PCR cycles and then purified using AMPure XP beads. Libraries were sequenced on an Illumina MiSeq with paired-end 250 bp reads, dual indexing and approximately 20% PhiX spike-in. Concerning the study's data processing: FastQC was used to quality check the reads, while ea-utils fastq-join merged the TRG read pairs. Annotation of sequences was performed with IMGT/HighV-QUEST, only productive sequences with unambiguous V-gene assignment were retained, and clonotypes were defined by identical CDR3 sequence. Downstream analysis used VDJtools 1.1.1, tcR 2.2.3, Treemap and vegan Shannon diversity in R 3.4.4. Clonotypes were called again by TCRdb from the public reads via CATT, and duplicate nucleotide sequences were then merged into one entry. TCRdb, not the authors, supplied the V and J calls. The sample table contains roughly 6,700 gamma-chain clones; only one count was recorded for about 40% of them. The ten largest clones capture more than 1.5% of the sample.

The V and J genes are TRGV3 and TRGJ1 or TRGJ2. The specimen was Vdelta1+ gamma-delta thymocytes from the thymus. The sample's cell subset or site label, decoded: FACS-sorted CD3+ TCRalphabeta- TCRVdelta1+ TCRVdelta2- thymocytes. The TCR comes from a boy less than two years old who had congenital heart surgery. The DNA sequence reads TGTGCCACCTGGGACGGCGGGATTTATTATAAGAAACTCTTT. The encoded protein is CATWDGGIYYKKLF.